A few counts support the clone carrying this T cell receptor (beta chain). Antigen: not known. Germline is not matched at one junction end, which may reflect a read error. Looked up from germline, CDR1 is SGHVS and CDR2 is FNYEAQ. This CDR3 has 15 residues. This sample stems from a study of cytomegalovirus exposure and HLA in healthy donors. Study-wide points: Many donors shared some public TCRs, even though most TCR sequences were rare. TCR beta chains associated with HLA were, in a later analysis, more clonally expanded than equally common others.

The primer mix had 60 Vbeta and 13 Jbeta primers. TCRdb's copy holds only in-frame clones and misses some; the assay was immunoSEQ multiplex PCR. Of about 94,000 clones listed, roughly three fifths are singletons. V and J are TRBV7-6 and TRBJ2-2; 9 bases line up with TRBD2. The clonotype comes from a man younger than 45 in good health and CMV-seronegative. The source material was PBMCs. CDR3 residues: CASSFLAGNIGELFF. CDR3 nucleotide sequence: TGTGCCAGCAGCTTTCTAGCGGGAAACATCGGGGAGCTGTTTTTT.